The entry below gives a single TCR beta chain sequence along with its context. The antigen it binds to is not known. The sample holds no much larger clone one base away, and base qualities are not on file. This specimen's treatment or condition label, per the study, means: live attenuated yellow fever vaccine strain. At every blood-draw timepoint, two biological replicates of bulk PBMCs were collected. PBMCs were isolated from peripheral blood using a standard Ficoll-Paque protocol. RNA was extracted with TriZol from bulk PBMCs, CD4 and CD8 fractions, and dextramer-positive and dextramer-negative fractions. This sample stems from a study of T cells after yellow fever vaccination (dated by TCRdb to the late 2010s). Some background on the complete study: The SMART-Seq v4 Ultra Low Input RNA kit was used to prepare libraries from fractions with low cell numbers. Two healthy male donors, one aged 18 to 29 and one aged 30 to 40 years, were included in the cohort. To follow T-cell clones before and after primary and booster YFV17D yellow fever vaccination, bulk TCR alpha and beta repertoires were sequenced over time. Bulk PBMC replicates and cell subsets were isolated from blood drawn at multiple timepoints before and after both primary and secondary immunization.

TCR cDNA was synthesized by 5'RACE template switching, through which a universal primer site and unique molecular identifiers were introduced. cDNA synthesis was primed from both the TCR alpha and TCR beta constant segments. Two PCR steps were used to amplify libraries, with sample barcodes and sequencing adapters being added in the second step. Sequencing of libraries was done on Illumina HiSeq 2500 (2x100 bp) or NovaSeq (2x150 bp). For the original study's pipeline: MIGEC handled demultiplexing of reads and collapsing into UMI consensus sequences, while MiXCR performed V(D)J alignment. Vaccine-responding clonotypes were defined with edgeR using replicate PBMC samples, requiring FDR below 0.01 and a log2 fold change above 5 up to day 15. Each bulk clonotype was labeled CD4 or CD8 based on which sequenced repertoire, CD4 or CD8, contained the clonotype at higher abundance. In-frame beta chains were kept once TCRdb had trimmed the public reads at Q25 with fastp and called clones with MiXCR. Every entry covers one CDR3 protein and lists the most common genes and DNA from its rows. For this entry, the V and J calls and clone size follow TCRdb and not the study's own pipeline. Present in this sample are about 550,000 distinct CDR3 sequences, under 25% of which were seen just once. 13% to 15% of the sample belongs to the ten largest clones.

Study-level results and caveats: A small share of clonotypes was detected in both CD4 and CD8 compartments, with the overlap likely arising from convergent recombination. Only two donors were included in the study, so the extent to which the findings can be generalized is limited. Most clones expanded after primary vaccination (almost 97% of CD4 and about 85% of CD8) were re-detected after the booster, suggesting that broad memory maintenance occurred. Computational filtering was required because FACS-sorted repertoires could contain abundant contaminating clonotypes from the bulk population. Compared with the primary T-cell response, the secondary T-cell response was faster but weaker, reaching its peak on day 5 rather than on day 15.

There are 14 amino acids in the CDR3, from cysteine to phenylalanine inclusive. Only CDR3 DNA remains: 42 bases, in frame from the first base. V has 5 bases trimmed and J has 4 bases trimmed; junction bases matching no gene number 10. CDR1 SQVTM and CDR2 ANQGSEA are derived from the germline V gene. This specimen consisted of PBMCs, obtained 15 days after the yellow fever booster vaccination. The chain is made from TRBV29-1 and TRBJ2-7; the central 8 bases match TRBD2. The clonotype originates from a man between 25 and 39 years old who received the YFV17D yellow fever vaccine. At the DNA level, the sequence is TGCAGCGTTTTAGTACCGGGACTAGAGTACGAGCAGTACTTC. This is translated as CSVLVPGLEYEQYF.